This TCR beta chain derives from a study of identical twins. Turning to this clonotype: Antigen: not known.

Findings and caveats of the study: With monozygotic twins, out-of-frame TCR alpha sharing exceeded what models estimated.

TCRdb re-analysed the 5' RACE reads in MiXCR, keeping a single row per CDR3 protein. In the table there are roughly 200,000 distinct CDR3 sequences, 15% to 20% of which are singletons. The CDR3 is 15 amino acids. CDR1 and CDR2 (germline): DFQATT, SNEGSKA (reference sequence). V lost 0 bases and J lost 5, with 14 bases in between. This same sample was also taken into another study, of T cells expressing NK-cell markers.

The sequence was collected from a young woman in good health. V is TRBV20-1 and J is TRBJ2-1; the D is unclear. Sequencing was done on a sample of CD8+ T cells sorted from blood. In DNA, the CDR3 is TGCAGTGCTAGAGATTTTGCGGATGGGGACAATGAGCAGTTCTTC. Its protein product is CSARDFADGDNEQFF.